These 13 T cell receptor beta chains were all obtained from the same sample, sequenced in a study of T cell responses to AZD1222 COVID-19 vaccine. Sequenced by immunoSEQ multiplex PCR; TCRdb stores in-frame clones only, minus some. The table lists some 180,000 clones, 94% of them singletons. The starting material was peripheral blood, obtained 28 days after the second AZD1222 dose. All receptors come from an adult who received the AZD1222 COVID-19 vaccine.

V usage is TRBV6-4 and J usage is TRBJ2-3, with TRBD2 identical over 12 bases. Unmatched junction bases numbered 2, after V lost 2 bases and J lost 2 bases. This CDR3 has 16 residues. Germline V gives CDR1 MRHNA, CDR2 SNTAGT. The CDR3 is CASSDLAGGDTDTQYF. Written as DNA, the CDR3 is TGTGCCAGCAGTGACCTAGCGGGAGGGGACACAGATACGCAGTATTTT.

The J gene is TRBJ1-5, the V gene TRBV6-5; a weak D match, TRBD1 (5 bases). This CDR3 has 14 residues. V dropped 2 bases and J dropped 6 bases, with 11 bases sitting between them. Germline values: CDR1 MNHEY, CDR2 SVGAGI. CDR3 bases: TGTGCCAGCAGTTACGGGCGTCAGGGTCAGCCCCAGCATTTT. Protein sequence: CASSYGRQGQPQHF.

This chain joins TRBV28 and TRBJ2-7; 9 bases are shared with TRBD1. The germline CDR1 and CDR2 sequences are MDHEN and SYDVKM. Trimming took 3 bases from V and 4 from J; bases not matched to a gene: 7. The CDR3 extends over 15 amino acids. This chain's CDR3 is CASSFPDRGWYEQYF. The CDR3, as DNA: TGTGCCAGCAGTTTCCCGGACAGGGGCTGGTACGAGCAGTACTTC.

The rearrangement links TRBV28 to TRBJ1-2; no reliable D call. This CDR3 contains 12 residues. The germline gives CDR1 MDHEN, CDR2 SYDVKM. V gave up 2 bases and J gave up 8 bases, with 9 bases separating them. The CDR3 reads CASSLSISGYTF. The CDR3 coding sequence is TGTGCCAGCAGTTTAAGTATCTCGGGCTACACCTTC.

With respect to this clone: The same CDR3 arises from other DNA sequences in this sample as well. This sequence joins TRBV19 and TRBJ2-3; D may be TRBD1 (5 bases). This CDR3 contains 14 residues. Germline V lookup: CDR1 LNHDA, CDR2 SQIVND (reference sequence). Trimming took off 1 base at V and 4 bases at J, with 9 bases between the two ends. DNA of the CDR3: TGTGCCAGTAGTATAGGGGGCGGCGCAGATACGCAGTATTTT. It is translated as CASSIGGGADTQYF.

The CDR3 loop is CSVSGTGAAEQYF. The CDR3 nucleotides read TGCAGCGTCTCCGGGACAGGGGCGGCCGAGCAGTACTTC. The chain uses TRBV29-1 and TRBJ2-7; TRBD1 agrees at 10 bases. V lost 6 bases, J lost 6 bases, and 8 bases stayed unmatched. The CDR3 runs to 13 residues. Per the germline V gene, CDR1 is SQVTM and CDR2 is ANQGSEA.

This clone was seen a single time. The genes are TRBV12-3 or TRBV12-4 and TRBJ1-2, with a weak D call TRBD1 (6 bases). This CDR3 has 11 residues. Trimming cost V 6 bases and J 8 bases, with 10 bases left between them. The CDR3: CASSYRAGYTF. CDR3 bases: TGTGCCAGCAGCTACAGGGCCGGCTACACCTTC.

V is TRBV7-9 and J is TRBJ1-1, with D uncertain. Between the trimmed V and J ends, which lost 2 bases and 0 bases, there was a span of 10 bases. This CDR3 comprises 15 residues. Per germline, CDR1 SEHNR and CDR2 FQNEAQ (reference sequence). The DNA of the CDR3 is TGTGCCAGCAGCTTACGGTCTCGGATGAACACTGAAGCTTTCTTT. Translated: CASSLRSRMNTEAFF.

The V and J genes are TRBV29-1 and TRBJ1-1; D is possibly TRBD1 (6 bases). Germline V CDR1 and CDR2: SQVTM, ANQGSEA. Deletions cut 4 bases from V and 7 bases from J, with 13 bases between. The CDR3 is 12 amino acids. CDR3 sequence reads: CSVGHRVGEAFF. Here the CDR3 DNA reads TGCAGCGTTGGTCACAGGGTCGGTGAAGCTTTCTTT.

This clone occurred once. This sequence joins TRBV9 and TRBJ2-5; 7 positions match TRBD1. This CDR3 has 16 residues. Germline assignment: CDR1 SGDLS and CDR2 YYNGEE. V dropped 1 base and J dropped 2; count of bases not matched to a gene: 8. CDR3: CASSVTKGQTQETQYF. The CDR3 DNA reads as TGTGCCAGCAGCGTAACAAAGGGACAGACTCAAGAGACCCAGTACTTC. Using reference TRBV9 and TRBJ2-5 for the parts outside the CDR3, the full variable domain is DSGVTQTPKHLITATGQRVTLRCSPRSGDLSVYWYQQSLDQGLQFLIQYYNGEERAKGNILERFSAQQFPDLHSELNLSSLELGDSALYFCASSVTKGQTQETQYFGPGTRLLVL.

V and J are TRBV5-6 and TRBJ2-1, with 10 bases lining up with TRBD1. The V and J ends lost 4 bases and 6 bases, in that order; junction bases with no gene match: 7. The germline CDR1 and CDR2 sequences are SGHDT and YYEEEE. The CDR3 totals 15 residues. CDR3 sequence (DNA): TGTGCCAGCAGCCTGACAGGGGGCCCCTTCAATGAGCAGTTCTTC. Its translation is CASSLTGGPFNEQFF.

The V call is TRBV5-1, the J call TRBJ1-1; no clear D gene. The V end lost 0 bases, the J end lost 1 base, and 4 bases lay between the germline ends. The CDR3 totals 13 residues. Germline V gene lookup returns CDR1 SGHRS and CDR2 YFSETQ. The CDR3 DNA is TGCGCCAGCAGCTTGGACCAGAACACTGAAGCTTTCTTT. Residues: CASSLDQNTEAFF.

The chain carries TRBV3-1 (or the pseudogene TRBV3-2) and TRBJ1-5, with D hard to call. The V gene's germline CDR1 is LGHDT and CDR2 YNNKEL (reference sequence). CDR3 length equals 14 residues. Trimming removed 6 bases from V and 3 bases from J, with 12 bases in between. CDR3 loop: CASSLRHFNQPQHF. CDR3 coding DNA: TGTGCCAGCAGTCTGCGGCATTTCAATCAGCCCCAGCATTTT.